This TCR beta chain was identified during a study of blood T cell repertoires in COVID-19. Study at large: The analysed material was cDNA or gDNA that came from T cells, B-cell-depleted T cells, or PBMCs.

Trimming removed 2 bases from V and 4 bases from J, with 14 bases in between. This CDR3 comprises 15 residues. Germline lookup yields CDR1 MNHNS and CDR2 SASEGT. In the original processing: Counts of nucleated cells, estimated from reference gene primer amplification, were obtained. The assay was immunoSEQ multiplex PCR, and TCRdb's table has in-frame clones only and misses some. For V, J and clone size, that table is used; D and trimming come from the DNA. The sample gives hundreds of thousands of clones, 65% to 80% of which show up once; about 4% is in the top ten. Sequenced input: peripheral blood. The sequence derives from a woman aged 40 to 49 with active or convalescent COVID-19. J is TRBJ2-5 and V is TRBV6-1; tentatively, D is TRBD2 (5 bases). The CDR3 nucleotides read TGTGCCAGCAGTGAAACTAGGACTGCAGGAGAGACCCAGTACTTC. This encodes CASSETRTAGETQYF.